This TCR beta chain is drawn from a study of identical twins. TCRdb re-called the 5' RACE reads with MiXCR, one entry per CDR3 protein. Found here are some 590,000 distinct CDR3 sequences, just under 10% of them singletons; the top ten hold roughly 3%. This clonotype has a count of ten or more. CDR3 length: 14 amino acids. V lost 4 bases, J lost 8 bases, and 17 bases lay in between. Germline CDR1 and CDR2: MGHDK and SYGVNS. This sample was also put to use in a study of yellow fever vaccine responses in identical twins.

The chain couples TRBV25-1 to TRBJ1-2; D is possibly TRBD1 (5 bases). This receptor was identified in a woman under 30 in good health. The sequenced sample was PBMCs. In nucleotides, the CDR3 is TGTGCCAGCAGTGCCATAGGGGTAGGGTTCGGCTACACCTTC. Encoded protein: CASSAIGVGFGYTF.